These T cell receptor beta chains were read from a single sample in a study of shared T cell receptors in the human thymus. The repertoire was sequenced with immunoSEQ multiplex PCR; TCRdb's copy has only in-frame clones and lacks some. The sample shows some 760,000 clones, 80% to 90% of them seen only once. The same data also contributed to another study, on human thymus T cells.

Sequenced material: thymocytes. These TCRs come from a girl under three years old with a congenital heart defect. Each CDR3 is given with its conserved first and last residue. The order of the fields is J gene, V gene, clone size, D gene, CDR3 DNA, CDR3 protein. D genes are given only for firm matches. Expanded clones get a size class; other rows say once, few or many, or leave the size out.

TRBJ2-1	TRBV10-3	.	.	TGTGCCATCAGTGAGCGAAAGGAGGTACACAATGAGCAGTTCTTC	CAISERKEVHNEQFF
TRBJ1-2	TRBV18	.	TRBD1	TGTGCCAGCTCACCGGGGGACAGACTAACCGACGCTAACTATGGCTACACCTTC	CASSPGDRLTDANYGYTF
TRBJ1-1	TRBV18	.	.	TGTGCCAGCTCCCCATCCACCCAGCCGAGACTGGTGAACACTGAAGCTTTCTTT	CASSPSTQPRLVNTEAFF
TRBJ2-5	TRBV5-1	.	.	TGCGCCAGCAGCCTATCACACCCAGGGGAGACCCAGTACTTC	CASSLSHPGETQYF
TRBJ2-7	TRBV11-2	.	.	TGTGCCAGCAGCTTAATCACGGAAGGGGTCGGCGAGCAGTACTTC	CASSLITEGVGEQYF
TRBJ1-4	TRBV5-1	.	TRBD1	TGCGCCAGCAGCTTGTCGGACAGGGGCAATGAAAAACTGTTTTTT	CASSLSDRGNEKLFF
TRBJ2-1	TRBV18	.	TRBD1	TGTGCCAGCTCACCCGGGGGACAGGCAAGAAATGAGCAGTTCTTC	CASSPGGQARNEQFF
TRBJ2-1	TRBV12-5	.	TRBD2	TGTGCTAGTGGTTTGGTACCGGATAGCGGGAGTAACAATGAGCAGTTCTTC	CASGLVPDSGSNNEQFF
TRBJ1-2	TRBV29-1	few	TRBD1	TGCAGCGTTGTTCGACAGGGGGGTGGCTACACCTTC	CSVVRQGGGYTF
TRBJ2-7	TRBV10-3	.	TRBD1	TGTGCCATCAGTAGGGACAGCTCCTACGAGCAGTACTTC	CAISRDSSYEQYF
TRBJ2-1	TRBV29-1	few	TRBD2	TGCAGCGCCCGTGGTAGCGGGGGCCATAAGCAGCTCTCCTACAATGAGCAGTTCTTC	CSARGSGGHKQLSYNEQFF
TRBJ2-2	TRBV6-5	.	.	TGTGCCAGCAGTTACTCGCGTCTTGCCGGGGAGCTGTTTTTT	CASSYSRLAGELFF
TRBJ2-3	TRBV4-3	.	TRBD2	TGCGCCAGCAGCCAAGAGCCGGTCATGGGAGGGTATTCCACAGATACGCAGTATTTT	CASSQEPVMGGYSTDTQYF
TRBJ2-3	TRBV29-1	.	.	TGCAGCGTTGAAGTTCAATGGACTACTATCCGATCAACTCCTAGCACAGATACGCAGTATTTT	CSVEVQWTTIRSTPSTDTQYF
TRBJ1-2	TRBV6-6	once	.	TGTGCCAGCAGTTTCCACGGTGGCTATGGCTACACCTTC	CASSFHGGYGYTF
TRBJ2-6	TRBV10-3	.	TRBD1	TGTGCCATCAATACCGGACAGGGGCGAATCTCTGGGGCCAACGTCCTGACTTTC	CAINTGQGRISGANVLTF
TRBJ2-1	TRBV29-1	few	.	TGCAGCGTTGAGTTGGGGCAAGGGTCCTACAATGAGCAGTTCTTC	CSVELGQGSYNEQFF
TRBJ1-1	TRBV6-1	.	.	TGTGCCAGCACGGTGGGCAGCTACACTGAAGCTTTCTTT	CASTVGSYTEAFF
TRBJ2-7	TRBV2	.	.	TGTGCCAGCAGTGAACCCCCCCCCTCCTCGGAGGGCTACGAGCAGTACTTC	CASSEPPPSSEGYEQYF
TRBJ1-1	TRBV4-1	.	.	TGCGCCAGCAGCCGACGCGGGGGCGCGAACACTGAAGCTTTCTTT	CASSRRGGANTEAFF
TRBJ2-3	TRBV7-9	.	.	TGTGCCAGCAGACGACCTCGACAGGGGAGGGCAGATACGCAGTATTTT	CASRRPRQGRADTQYF
TRBJ2-7	TRBV27	.	.	TGTGCCAGCAGTCGAGGATACGAGCAGTACTTC	CASSRGYEQYF
TRBJ2-2	TRBV19	.	TRBD1	TGTGCCAGCATCAAATCACCAATTCGGCGGGACAGGAAAAACACCGGGGAGCTGTTTTTT	CASIKSPIRRDRKNTGELFF
TRBJ1-1	TRBV19	.	.	TGTGCCAGTAGCAGACTCAGGGGAATGGACACTGAAGCTTTCTTT	CASSRLRGMDTEAFF
TRBJ2-5	TRBV4-2	.	.	TGTGCCAGCAGCCATACGATCGACAGAGCAGAGACCCAGTACTTC	CASSHTIDRAETQYF
TRBJ1-2	TRBV7-2	.	.	TGTGCCAGCAGCTTAGCGGTTCGGGGATCTGGTGGCTACACCTTC	CASSLAVRGSGGYTF
TRBJ1-2	TRBV2	.	.	TGTGCCAGCAGAGCCCGTGACAGAAACTATGGCTACACCTTC	CASRARDRNYGYTF
TRBJ1-6	TRBV5-4	few	.	TGTGCCAGCAGCTGGGGCCGGGACACCCGTTCACCCCTCCACTTT	CASSWGRDTRSPLHF
TRBJ2-1	TRBV5-8	.	.	TGTGCCAGCAGCTACCCTAGAGGGGGGGTGAATGAGCAGTTCTTC	CASSYPRGGVNEQFF